The rows below give T cell receptor beta chains drawn from one sample of a study of post-analysis software for immune sequencing data. TCRdb re-called the PCR reads with MiXCR, one entry per CDR3 protein. The data contain 150,000 to 200,000 distinct CDR3 sequences, 25% to 35% of them singletons. Sequenced: blood. These receptors all come from a girl under 18 with multiple sclerosis. The CDR3 runs from the conserved cysteine through the conserved F or W. A D gene is named only where the DNA matches it firmly. Clone size is shown for a subset of rows, as once, few, many or a class of expanded clone.

D,size,J,V,CDR3,DNA
NA,many,TRBJ2-7,TRBV20-1,CSASWATYEQYF,TGCAGTGCTAGTTGGGCGACCTACGAGCAGTACTTC
TRBD2,many,TRBJ2-1,TRBV3-1,CASSPSGTSYNEQFF,TGTGCCAGCAGCCCGAGCGGGACCTCCTACAATGAGCAGTTCTTC
NA,many,TRBJ2-7,TRBV29-1,CSVRTGRGTEQYF,TGCAGCGTGAGGACAGGGAGGGGAACCGAGCAGTACTTC
NA,many,TRBJ1-2,TRBV6-6,CASRTGQRYGYTF,TGTGCCAGCAGAACGGGTCAGCGCTATGGCTACACCTTC
TRBD1,NA,TRBJ1-6,TRBV2,CASKDRDSDNSSLHF,TGTGCCAGCAAAGACCGGGACAGCGACAATTCATCCCTCCACTTT
NA,many,TRBJ2-3,TRBV6-5,CASRTVDTQYF,TGTGCCAGCAGGACCGTCGATACGCAGTATTTT
NA,NA,TRBJ1-2,TRBV28,CASSAGLLANYDYTF,TGTGCCAGCAGTGCCGGACTCCTAGCTAACTATGACTACACCTTC
NA,many,TRBJ2-5,TRBV6-1,CASSEVIWPVTQYF,TGTGCCAGCAGTGAAGTTATTTGGCCTGTAACCCAGTACTTC
NA,NA,TRBJ2-3,TRBV11-2,CASSPNVFARTDTQYF,TGTGCCAGCAGCCCCAACGTCTTCGCCCGCACAGATACGCAGTATTTT
NA,many,TRBJ2-7,TRBV12-3/TRBV12-4,CASSLERVRWYF,TGTGCCAGCAGTTTAGAGAGAGTGCGTTGGTACTTC
NA,many,TRBJ2-7,TRBV7-2,CATRLELSEQYF,TGTGCCACCAGACTAGAATTAAGCGAGCAGTACTTC
NA,NA,TRBJ1-5,TRBV10-3,CAVSGTLSNQPQHF,TGTGCCGTCTCCGGGACACTCAGCAATCAGCCCCAGCATTTT
TRBD1,many,TRBJ1-2,TRBV7-2,CASSSGQGLDYGYTF,TGTGCCAGCAGCTCCGGACAGGGACTTGACTATGGCTACACCTTC
NA,many,TRBJ1-2,TRBV12-3/TRBV12-4,CASRNLDLDYGYTF,TGTGCCAGCAGAAACCTCGACTTAGACTATGGCTACACCTTC
NA,many,TRBJ2-3,TRBV29-1,CSVGRGTDTQYF,TGCAGCGTTGGCCGTGGAACAGATACGCAGTATTTT
NA,NA,TRBJ1-1,TRBV12-3/TRBV12-4,CASSLVTSTEAFF,TGTGCCAGCAGTTTAGTTACGAGCACTGAAGCTTTCTTT
NA,few,TRBJ2-1,TRBV12-3/TRBV12-4,CASNSTGTLYEQFF,TGTGCCAGCAACAGCACCGGGACGCTTTATGAGCAGTTCTTC
NA,many,TRBJ2-5,TRBV12-3/TRBV12-4,CASRTGALQGETQYF,TGTGCCAGCAGGACCGGGGCCCTACAGGGAGAGACCCAGTACTTC
NA,NA,TRBJ1-5,TRBV9,CASSPSGGINQPQHF,TGTGCCAGCAGCCCCTCGGGGGGGATCAATCAGCCCCAGCATTTT
NA,few,TRBJ2-1,TRBV6-5,CASSGTDGVYYNEQFF,TGTGCCAGCAGCGGGACGGACGGCGTGTACTACAATGAGCAGTTCTTC
TRBD2,many,TRBJ2-1,TRBV12-3/TRBV12-4,CASQKPGLAGRSSYNEQFF,TGTGCCAGCCAAAAACCGGGACTAGCGGGGAGAAGCTCCTACAATGAGCAGTTCTTC
NA,many,TRBJ2-5,TRBV6-6,CASSIRDSGRETQYF,TGTGCCAGCAGTATCCGGGACTCAGGACGGGAGACCCAGTACTTC
TRBD2,NA,TRBJ2-3,TRBV6-1,CAGRQTSVADTQYF,TGTGCCGGCAGACAGACTAGCGTGGCAGATACGCAGTATTTT
NA,many,TRBJ2-3,TRBV30,CAWSPVTDTQYF,TGTGCCTGGAGTCCGGTCACAGATACGCAGTATTTT
TRBD1,few,TRBJ2-7,TRBV14,CASSHTRQGILSGGEQYF,TGTGCCAGCAGCCATACCCGACAGGGGATTTTGTCAGGCGGCGAGCAGTACTTC
NA,many,TRBJ2-1,TRBV5-1,CASSGGGPVEQFF,TGCGCCAGCAGCGGGGGGGGGCCAGTTGAGCAGTTCTTC
TRBD2,many,TRBJ2-1,TRBV7-9,CASSRTSGSNNEQFF,TGTGCCAGCAGCCGAACTAGCGGGAGTAACAATGAGCAGTTCTTC
NA,NA,TRBJ2-5,TRBV28,CASRTPKRESRDWSQYF,TGTGCCAGCAGGACCCCTAAAAGGGAATCAAGAGACTGGTCCCAGTACTTC
TRBD2,many,TRBJ2-1,TRBV3-1,CASSQHGEGNEQFF,TGTGCCAGCAGCCAGCACGGGGAGGGCAATGAGCAGTTCTTC
NA,many,TRBJ1-2,TRBV20-1,CSAAGTSRVKGYTF,TGCAGTGCTGCCGGGACCTCTCGGGTTAAAGGCTACACCTTC
NA,many,TRBJ1-5,TRBV15,CATSRIPPREGQPQHF,TGTGCCACCAGCAGAATTCCCCCCAGGGAGGGCCAGCCCCAGCATTTT
NA,NA,TRBJ2-3,TRBV12-3/TRBV12-4,CASSYTGTDAEYF,TGTGCCAGCAGTTATACGGGCACAGATGCGGAGTATTTT
TRBD2,few,TRBJ2-1,TRBV7-2,CASSSRGPSGRATDEQFF,TGTGCCAGCAGCTCCAGAGGGCCTAGCGGGAGGGCAACCGATGAGCAGTTCTTC
TRBD2,NA,TRBJ2-3,TRBV19,CASSIVAGGGTDTQYF,TGTGCCAGTAGTATAGTAGCGGGAGGAGGCACAGATACGCAGTATTTT
TRBD1,many,TRBJ2-5,TRBV7-7,CASSPSRGDRETQYF,TGTGCTAGCAGCCCAAGCCGTGGGGACAGAGAGACCCAGTACTTC
TRBD2,few,TRBJ2-1,TRBV20-1,CSARGLAGDHEQFF,TGCAGTGCTAGGGGACTAGCGGGAGACCATGAGCAGTTCTTC
TRBD2,NA,TRBJ2-5,TRBV5-8,CVSSLAGRETQYF,TGTGTCAGCAGCTTGGCCGGGAGGGAGACCCAGTACTTC
TRBD2,many,TRBJ2-7,TRBV2,CASSGLTGTSAYEQYF,TGTGCCAGCAGTGGGCTCACCGGGACTAGCGCCTACGAGCAGTACTTC
NA,few,TRBJ1-5,TRBV28,CASTTNQPQHF,TGTGCCAGCACCACCAATCAGCCCCAGCATTTT
NA,few,TRBJ1-1,TRBV3-1,CASCRGSGTEAFF,TGTGCCAGCTGCAGGGGATCGGGCACTGAAGCTTTCTTT
NA,NA,TRBJ2-3,TRBV27,CANSAARGKGTDTQYF,TGTGCCAACAGTGCTGCTCGGGGTAAAGGCACAGACACGCAGTATTTT
NA,many,TRBJ2-3,TRBV20-1,CSARDPYRDPTDTQYF,TGCAGTGCTAGAGATCCCTACAGGGATCCGACAGATACGCAGTATTTT
TRBD1,NA,TRBJ1-2,TRBV6-5,CASSYGGQGSYGYTF,TGTGCCAGCAGTTACGGGGGACAGGGTAGCTATGGCTACACCTTC
NA,few,TRBJ2-3,TRBV5-1,CASSLEAGRGDTQYF,TGCGCCAGCAGCTTGGAAGCGGGTCGGGGAGATACGCAGTATTTT
NA,NA,TRBJ2-3,TRBV29-1,CNVVPDTDTQYF,TGCAACGTTGTGCCTGACACAGATACGCAGTATTTT
TRBD1,NA,TRBJ2-5,TRBV6-5,CASSYEGNRGPKETQYF,TGTGCCAGCAGTTACGAGGGCAACAGGGGTCCAAAAGAGACCCAGTACTTC
NA,many,TRBJ1-2,TRBV7-2,CASSLKSTQGYTF,TGTGCCAGCAGCTTAAAGTCAACCCAGGGCTACACCTTC
NA,many,TRBJ2-4,TRBV6-2/TRBV6-3,CASSYRTSSKNIQYF,TGTGCCAGCAGTTATCGGACGTCCTCCAAAAACATTCAGTACTTC
NA,NA,TRBJ1-2,TRBV30,CAWKQIYGYTF,TGTGCCTGGAAACAGATCTATGGCTACACCTTC
NA,NA,TRBJ2-2,TRBV25-1,CASSGPRVGGGTGELFF,TGTGCCAGCAGTGGCCCCCGGGTGGGCGGCGGCACCGGGGAGCTGTTTTTT
NA,NA,TRBJ2-7,TRBV28,CASSSPGPDSSYEQYF,TGTGCCAGCAGTTCTCCCGGTCCTGACAGCTCCTACGAGCAGTACTTC
NA,many,TRBJ2-3,TRBV11-2,CASSLEASTHTQYF,TGTGCCAGCAGCCTCGAGGCTTCCACGCATACGCAGTATTTT
NA,few,TRBJ2-7,TRBV14,CASSQGGWSEQYF,TGTGCCAGCAGCCAAGGGGGTTGGTCCGAGCAGTACTTC
TRBD1,few,TRBJ2-7,TRBV24-1,CATSESTGTDFTKRYEQYF,TGTGCCACCAGTGAATCAACCGGGACAGATTTCACGAAGCGCTACGAGCAGTACTTC
NA,NA,TRBJ2-3,TRBV12-3/TRBV12-4,CASGLVSGPDTQYF,TGTGCCAGCGGTTTAGTCTCGGGCCCAGATACGCAGTATTTT